The present entry profiles one TCR beta chain with its context. These data originate in a study of T cell repertoires in ileal Crohn's disease. Clones were sequenced by immunoSEQ multiplex PCR, and TCRdb holds only the in-frame ones, with some missing. The profile shows about 18,000 clones, about 55% of them singletons. Per germline, CDR1 LGHNA and CDR2 YNFKEQ. Trimming stripped 2 bases from V and 8 bases from J, with 18 bases between. The CDR3 length is 15 residues. The sequence derives from an adult with Crohn's disease. This chain joins TRBV4-2 and TRBJ1-1; D perhaps matches TRBD1 (5 bases). Sequenced sample: ileal tissue. CDR3 sequence (DNA): TGTGCCAGCAGCCAACTAGCGGGCGGGGCAACCGAAGCTTTCTTT. It specifies CASSQLAGGATEAFF.